This record looks at one T cell receptor beta chain sequence and its context. Its specificity is not known. CDR3 length: 15 residues. Germline V gene sequence: CDR1 LNHDA, CDR2 SQIVND (reference sequence). The V and J ends lost 2 bases and 4 bases respectively, with 11 bases between them. This record comes from a study of T cell responses to AZD1222 COVID-19 vaccine. Study-wide findings and caveats: Sampling that yielded the repertoires occurred only after the peak T cell response. CD4 TCRs covered the whole spike, strongest at regions 160-218 and 743-854. The study found Spike-specific TCR breadth and depth rose after two AZD1222 doses.

The method was immunoSEQ multiplex PCR; TCRdb's version includes in-frame clones alone and lacks a portion of them. The sample comprises approximately 150,000 clones, 80% to 95% of which are singletons, and around 2.9% rests with the top ten. The starting material was peripheral blood, obtained 28 days after the second AZD1222 dose. The clonotype originates from an adult who received the AZD1222 COVID-19 vaccine. The V call is TRBV19, the J call TRBJ2-2; a weak D match, TRBD1 (6 bases). The chain's CDR3 is CASSISQGPTGELFF. The DNA of the CDR3 is TGTGCCAGTAGTATAAGCCAGGGGCCCACCGGGGAGCTGTTTTTT.